This TCR beta chain was sequenced during a study of neurological immune-mediated disorders. V lost 2 bases and J lost 2, with 9 bases in between. There are 15 residues in the CDR3. CDR1 and CDR2 (germline): SGHTA, FQGTGA. This clonotype was observed at least ten times. TCRdb passed the 5' RACE reads through MiXCR, listing each CDR3 protein once. The table shows approximately 100,000 distinct CDR3 sequences, with roughly 4% occurring only once. Sample: PBMCs. The chain is built from TRBV7-3 and TRBJ2-2; D gene uncertain. This sequence originates from a woman under 30 with multiple sclerosis. CDR3 loop: CASSLLSVNTGELFF. CDR3 DNA: TGTGCCAGCAGCTTACTCTCGGTTAACACCGGGGAGCTGTTTTTT.